The sequence of this T cell receptor (beta chain) was determined in a study of cytomegalovirus exposure and HLA in healthy donors. In nominal health when sampled, donors likely had unrecorded immune exposures nonetheless. The germline gives CDR1 SGHNT, CDR2 YENEEA. The CDR3 loop spans 13 amino acids. With 4 bases clipped from V and 11 bases from J, the junction kept 7 bases outside the gene matches. Use of 60 Vbeta and 13 Jbeta primers characterized the PCR. Method: immunoSEQ multiplex PCR; TCRdb's copy keeps in-frame clones and lacks some. The data hold about 160,000 clones, with 80% observed a single time.

V gene TRBV11-3 combines with J gene TRBJ1-1; TRBD1 matches at 10 bases. Sequencing was done on a sample of PBMCs. This sequence originates from a man younger than 30 in good health and CMV-seropositive. In DNA form, the CDR3 reads TGTGCCAGCAGCTCGAGACAGGGGGCGAGGGCTTTCTTT. This encodes CASSSRQGARAFF.